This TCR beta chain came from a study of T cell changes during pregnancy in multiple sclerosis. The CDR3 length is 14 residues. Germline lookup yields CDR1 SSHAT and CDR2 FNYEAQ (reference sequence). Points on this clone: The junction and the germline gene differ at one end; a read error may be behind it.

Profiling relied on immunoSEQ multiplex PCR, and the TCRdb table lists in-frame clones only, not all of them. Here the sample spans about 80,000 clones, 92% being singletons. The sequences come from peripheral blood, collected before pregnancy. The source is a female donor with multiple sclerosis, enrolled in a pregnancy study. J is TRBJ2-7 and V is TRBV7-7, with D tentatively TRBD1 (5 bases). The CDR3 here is CASSPRPGASEQYF. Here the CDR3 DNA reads TGTGCTAGCAGCCCCCGGCCTGGGGCAAGCGAGCAGTACTTC. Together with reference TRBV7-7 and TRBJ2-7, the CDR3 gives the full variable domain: GAGVSQSPRYKVTKRGQDVTLRCDPISSHATLYWYQQALGQGPEFLTYFNYEAQPDKSGLPSDRFSAERPEGSISTLTIQRTEQRDSAMYRCASSPRPGASEQYFGPGTRLTVT.